These 6 T cell receptor beta chains were sequenced from one sample in a study of blood T cell repertoires in COVID-19. The protocol was immunoSEQ multiplex PCR, while the TCRdb copy is restricted to in-frame clones and leaves out a portion. The table lists about 210,000 clones, roughly 86% of them singletons. Sequenced: peripheral blood. The receptors shown here come from a woman aged 45-60 years with active or convalescent COVID-19.

A single count supports this clone. The chain recombines TRBV5-1 with TRBJ1-2, with TRBD1 matching over 7 bases. V was pared by 0 bases and J by 7 bases, with 3 bases of the junction left unmatched. Germline-derived CDR1 and CDR2 are SGHRS and YFSETQ. This CDR3 has 13 residues. The DNA of the CDR3 is TGCGCCAGCAGCTTGGGGCCAGGGGGTGGCTACACCTTC. Translating it yields CASSLGPGGGYTF.

The CDR3 DNA sequence: TGCGCCAGCAGTGCCCTGGGCAGTATAAGGGAGCAGTTCTTC. It yields the protein CASSALGSIREQFF. The chain carries TRBV10-1 and TRBJ2-1; D uncertain. V was pared by 4 bases and J by 10 bases, with 17 bases between. This CDR3 contains 14 residues. The V gene's germline CDR1 is WNHNN and CDR2 SYGVQD (reference sequence).

This clone has only a few counts. The rearrangement links TRBV19 to TRBJ2-1; 7 bases map to TRBD1. The CDR3 spans 14 residues. Trimming at V came to 6 bases and at J to 2 bases, leaving 4 bases not matched to a gene. In germline, CDR1 is LNHDA, CDR2 SQIVND (reference sequence). The CDR3 nucleotides read TGTGCCAGTAGGAGACAGGGCACCTACAATGAGCAGTTCTTC. Translation gives CASRRQGTYNEQFF.

This clone appeared a few times. This chain uses TRBV15 with TRBJ2-3; TRBD1 aligns across 7 bases. The V gene's germline CDR1 is LNHNV and CDR2 YYDKDF (reference sequence). CDR3 length equals 14 residues. V was pared by 5 bases and J by 4 bases, with 6 bases of the junction left unmatched. The CDR3 spells CATSRGGSPDTQYF. The CDR3 region has the DNA TGTGCCACCAGCCGAGGGGGCTCCCCAGATACGCAGTATTTT.

The V gene is TRBV4-2, the J gene TRBJ2-1; tentatively, D is TRBD1 (6 bases). V gave up 1 base and J gave up 0 bases, with 13 bases separating them. CDR1 is LGHNA, CDR2 YNFKEQ, per germline. This CDR3 comprises 17 residues. For the CDR3, the DNA is TGTGCCAGCAGCCAAGGACAGGCCGTAGGCTCCTACAATGAGCAGTTCTTC. Its protein product is CASSQGQAVGSYNEQFF.

This chain connects TRBV5-6 to TRBJ2-7; D perhaps matches TRBD2 (6 bases). The ends were cut back, 0 bases at V and 0 bases at J, with 7 bases in the middle. In germline, CDR1 is SGHDT, CDR2 YYEEEE. The CDR3 is made up of 14 amino acids. The CDR3 DNA sequence: TGTGCCAGCAGCTTGGGCGGGATCTCCTACGAGCAGTACTTC. It specifies CASSLGGISYEQYF.